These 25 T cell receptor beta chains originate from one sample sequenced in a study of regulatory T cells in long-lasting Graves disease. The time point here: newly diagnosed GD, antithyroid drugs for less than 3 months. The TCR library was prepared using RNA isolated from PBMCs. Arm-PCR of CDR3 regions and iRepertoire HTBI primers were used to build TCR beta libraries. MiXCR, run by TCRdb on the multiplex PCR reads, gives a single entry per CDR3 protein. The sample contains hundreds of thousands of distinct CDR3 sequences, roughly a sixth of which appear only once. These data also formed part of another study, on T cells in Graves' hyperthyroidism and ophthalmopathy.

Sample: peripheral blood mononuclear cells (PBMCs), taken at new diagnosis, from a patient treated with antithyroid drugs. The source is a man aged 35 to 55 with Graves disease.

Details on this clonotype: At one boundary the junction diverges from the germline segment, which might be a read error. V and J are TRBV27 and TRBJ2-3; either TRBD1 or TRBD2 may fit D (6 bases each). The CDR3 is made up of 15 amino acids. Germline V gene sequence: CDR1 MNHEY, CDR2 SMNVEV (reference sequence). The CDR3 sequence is CANSPIGGTVDTQYF. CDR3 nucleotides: TGTGCCAACAGTCCGATCGGGGGCACTGTCGATACGCAGTATTTT.

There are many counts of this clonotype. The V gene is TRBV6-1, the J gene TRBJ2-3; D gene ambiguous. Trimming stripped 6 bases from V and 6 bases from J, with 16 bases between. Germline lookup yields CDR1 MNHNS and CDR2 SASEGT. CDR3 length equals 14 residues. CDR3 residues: CASSQLVVRDTQYF. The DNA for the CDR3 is TGTGCCAGCAGCCAACTGGTAGTCAGGGATACGCAGTATTTT.

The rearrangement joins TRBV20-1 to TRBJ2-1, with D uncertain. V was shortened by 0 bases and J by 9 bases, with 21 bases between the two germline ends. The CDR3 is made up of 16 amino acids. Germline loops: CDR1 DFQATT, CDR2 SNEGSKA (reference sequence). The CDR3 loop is CSARDRRKGQESEQFF. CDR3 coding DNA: TGCAGTGCTAGAGATCGCAGAAAAGGGCAGGAGAGTGAGCAGTTCTTC.

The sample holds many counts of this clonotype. In DNA, the CDR3 is TGTGCCAGCAGCTTTATAAGGCGGGGGTTTCAAGAGACCCAGTACTTC. Its translation is CASSFIRRGFQETQYF. The chain employs TRBV7-2 and TRBJ2-5, with 7 bases identical to TRBD2. This CDR3 spans 16 amino acids. The ends lost 3 bases at V and 2 bases at J; junction bases unmatched: 9. The germline gives CDR1 SGHTA, CDR2 FQGNSA. The full variable domain, completed using reference TRBV7-2 and TRBJ2-5, is GAGVSQSPSNKVTEKGKDVELRCDPISGHTALYWYRQSLGQGLEFLIYFQGNSAPDKSGLPSDRFSAERTGGSVSTLTIQRTQQEDSAVYLCASSFIRRGFQETQYFGPGTRLLVL.

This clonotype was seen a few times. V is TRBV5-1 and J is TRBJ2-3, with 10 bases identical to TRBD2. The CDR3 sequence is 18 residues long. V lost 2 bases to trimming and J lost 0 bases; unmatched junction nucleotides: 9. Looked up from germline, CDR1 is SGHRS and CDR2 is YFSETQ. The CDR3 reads CASSFLPGLATSTDTQYF. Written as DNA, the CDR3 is TGCGCCAGCAGCTTTCTACCGGGACTAGCGACTAGCACAGATACGCAGTATTTT.

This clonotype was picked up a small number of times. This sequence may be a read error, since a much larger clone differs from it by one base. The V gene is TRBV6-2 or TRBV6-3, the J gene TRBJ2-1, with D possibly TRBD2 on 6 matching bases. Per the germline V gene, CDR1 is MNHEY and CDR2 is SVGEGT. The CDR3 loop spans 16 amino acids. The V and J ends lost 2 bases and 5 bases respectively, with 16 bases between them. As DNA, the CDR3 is TGTGCCAGCAGTTACCAGGGAGGCCGCCCGGACAATGAGCAGTTCTTC. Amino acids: CASSYQGGRPDNEQFF.

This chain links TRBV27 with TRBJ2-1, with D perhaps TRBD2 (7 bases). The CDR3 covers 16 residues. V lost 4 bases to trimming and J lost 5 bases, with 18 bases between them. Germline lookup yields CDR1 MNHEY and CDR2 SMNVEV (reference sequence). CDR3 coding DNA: TGTGCCAGCAGTTACTGGGGTGGGGGGGGCCACAATGAGCAGTTCTTC. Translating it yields CASSYWGGGGHNEQFF.

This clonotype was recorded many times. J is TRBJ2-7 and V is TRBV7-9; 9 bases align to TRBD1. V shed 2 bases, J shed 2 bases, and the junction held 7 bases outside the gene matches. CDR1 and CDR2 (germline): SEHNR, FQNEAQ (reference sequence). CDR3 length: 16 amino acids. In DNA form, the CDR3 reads TGTGCCAGCAGCTTATCCCCCGGACAGGGGCCCTACGAGCAGTACTTC. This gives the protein CASSLSPGQGPYEQYF.

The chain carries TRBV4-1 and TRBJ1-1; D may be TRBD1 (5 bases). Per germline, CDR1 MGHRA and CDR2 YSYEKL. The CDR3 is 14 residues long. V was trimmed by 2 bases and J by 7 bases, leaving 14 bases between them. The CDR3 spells CASSQRGRQSEAFF. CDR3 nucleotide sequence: TGCGCCAGCAGCCAACGAGGCAGACAGAGTGAAGCTTTCTTT.

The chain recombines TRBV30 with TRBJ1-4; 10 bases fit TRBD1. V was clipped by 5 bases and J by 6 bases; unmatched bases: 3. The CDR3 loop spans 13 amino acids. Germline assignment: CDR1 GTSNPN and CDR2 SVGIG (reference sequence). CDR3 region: CAWVGQGHEKLFF. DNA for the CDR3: TGTGCCTGGGTGGGACAGGGGCATGAAAAACTGTTTTTT.

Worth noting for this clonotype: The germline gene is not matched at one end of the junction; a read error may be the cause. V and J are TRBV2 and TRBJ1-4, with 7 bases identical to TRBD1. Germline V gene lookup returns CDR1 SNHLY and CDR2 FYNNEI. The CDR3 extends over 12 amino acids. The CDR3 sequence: CASSAQGEKLSF. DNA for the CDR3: TGTGCCAGCAGCGCCCAGGGGGAAAAACTGTCTTTT.

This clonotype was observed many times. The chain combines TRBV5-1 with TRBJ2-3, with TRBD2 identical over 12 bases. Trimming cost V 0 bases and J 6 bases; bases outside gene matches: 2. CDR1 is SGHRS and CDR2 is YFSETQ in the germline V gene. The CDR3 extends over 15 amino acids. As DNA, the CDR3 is TGCGCCAGCAGCTTGGGACTAGCGGGGGCTGATACGCAGTATTTT. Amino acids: CASSLGLAGADTQYF.

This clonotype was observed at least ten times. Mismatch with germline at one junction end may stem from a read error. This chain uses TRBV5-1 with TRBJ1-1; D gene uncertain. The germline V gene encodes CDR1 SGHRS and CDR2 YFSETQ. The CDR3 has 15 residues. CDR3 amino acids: CASSFSANSNTEAFF. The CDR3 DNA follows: TGTGCCAGCAGTTTCTCGGCAAATTCCAACACTGAAGCTTTCTTT.

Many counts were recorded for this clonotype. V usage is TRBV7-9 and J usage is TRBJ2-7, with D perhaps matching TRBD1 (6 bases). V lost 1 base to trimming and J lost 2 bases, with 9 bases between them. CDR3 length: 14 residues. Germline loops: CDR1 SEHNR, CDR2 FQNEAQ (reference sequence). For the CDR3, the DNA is TGTGCCAGCAGCTTAGTGGACAGCGCCTACGAGCAGTACTTC. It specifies CASSLVDSAYEQYF.

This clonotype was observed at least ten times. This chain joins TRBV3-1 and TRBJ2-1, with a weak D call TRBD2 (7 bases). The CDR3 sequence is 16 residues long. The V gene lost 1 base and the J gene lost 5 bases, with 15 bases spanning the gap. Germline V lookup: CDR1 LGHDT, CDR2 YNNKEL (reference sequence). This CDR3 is CASSQVGGGAHNEQFF. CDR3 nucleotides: TGTGCCAGCAGCCAAGTGGGGGGGGGGGCCCACAATGAGCAGTTCTTC.

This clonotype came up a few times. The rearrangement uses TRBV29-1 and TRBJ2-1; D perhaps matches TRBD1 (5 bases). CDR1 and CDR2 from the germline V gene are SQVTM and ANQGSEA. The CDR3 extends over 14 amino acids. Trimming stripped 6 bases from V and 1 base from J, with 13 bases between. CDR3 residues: CSVVTPGSYNEQFF. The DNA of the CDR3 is TGCAGCGTCGTAACCCCAGGGTCCTACAATGAGCAGTTCTTC.

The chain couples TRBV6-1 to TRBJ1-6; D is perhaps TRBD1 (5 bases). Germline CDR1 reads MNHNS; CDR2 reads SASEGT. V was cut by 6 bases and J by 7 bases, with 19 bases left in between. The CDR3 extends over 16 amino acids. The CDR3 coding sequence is TGTGCCAGCAGCTCCTTTCCCGGGACGGGGAATTCACCCCTCCACTTT. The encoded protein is CASSSFPGTGNSPLHF.

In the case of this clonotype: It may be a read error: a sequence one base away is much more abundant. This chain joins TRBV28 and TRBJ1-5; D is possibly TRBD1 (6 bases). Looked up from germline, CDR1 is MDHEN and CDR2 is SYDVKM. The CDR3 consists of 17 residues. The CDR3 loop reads CASSSAGTPVSNQPRHF. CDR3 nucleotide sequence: TGTGCCAGCAGTTCCGCCGGGACACCCGTTAGCAATCAGCCCCGGCATTTT.

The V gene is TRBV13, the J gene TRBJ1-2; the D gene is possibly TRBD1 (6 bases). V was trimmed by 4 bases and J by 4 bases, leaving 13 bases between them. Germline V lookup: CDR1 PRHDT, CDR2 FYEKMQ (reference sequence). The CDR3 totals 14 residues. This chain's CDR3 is CASSSPGGGYGYTF. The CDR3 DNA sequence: TGTGCCAGCAGCTCCCCTGGGGGCGGCTATGGCTACACCTTC. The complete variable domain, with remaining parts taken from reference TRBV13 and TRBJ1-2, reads AAGVIQSPRHLIKEKRETATLKCYPIPRHDTVYWYQQGPGQDPQFLISFYEKMQSDKGSIPDRFSAQQFSDYHSELNMSSLELGDSALYFCASSSPGGGYGYTFGSGTRLTVV.

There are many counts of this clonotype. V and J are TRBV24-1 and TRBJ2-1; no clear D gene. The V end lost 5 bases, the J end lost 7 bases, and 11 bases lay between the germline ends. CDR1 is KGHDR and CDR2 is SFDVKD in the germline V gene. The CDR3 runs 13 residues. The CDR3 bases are TGTGCCACCAGTGGTAGGGCGGTGAATGAGCAGTTCTTC. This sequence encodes CATSGRAVNEQFF.

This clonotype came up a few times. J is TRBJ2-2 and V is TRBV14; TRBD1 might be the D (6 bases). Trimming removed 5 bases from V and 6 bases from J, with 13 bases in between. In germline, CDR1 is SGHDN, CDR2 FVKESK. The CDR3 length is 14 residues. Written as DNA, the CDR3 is TGTGCCAGCAGCAAACACAGGGATCCCGGGGAGCTGTTTTTT. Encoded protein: CASSKHRDPGELFF.

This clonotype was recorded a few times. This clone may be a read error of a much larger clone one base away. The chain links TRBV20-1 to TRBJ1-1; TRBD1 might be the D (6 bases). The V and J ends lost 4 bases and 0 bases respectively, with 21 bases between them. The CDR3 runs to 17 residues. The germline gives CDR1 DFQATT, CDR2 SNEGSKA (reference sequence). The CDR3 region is CSANLRPTGYMNTEAFF. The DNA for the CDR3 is TGCAGTGCTAACTTGCGCCCCACAGGGTACATGAACACTGAAGCTTTCTTT.

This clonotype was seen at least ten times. The chain's CDR3 is CAWSVFGQGEGQTQYF. In DNA, the CDR3 is TGTGCCTGGAGTGTATTCGGACAGGGTGAGGGGCAGACCCAGTACTTC. V gene TRBV30 combines with J gene TRBJ2-5; TRBD1 matches at 8 bases. Germline lookup yields CDR1 GTSNPN and CDR2 SVGIG (reference sequence). This CDR3 has 16 amino acids. Trimming at V came to 0 bases and at J to 6 bases, leaving 12 bases not matched to a gene.

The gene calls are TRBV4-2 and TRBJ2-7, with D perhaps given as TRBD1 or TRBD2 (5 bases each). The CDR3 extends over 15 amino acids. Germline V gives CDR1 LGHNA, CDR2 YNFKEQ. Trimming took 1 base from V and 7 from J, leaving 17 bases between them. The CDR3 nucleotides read TGTGCCAGCAGCCAAGTGACTCAGGGTCGGGGTGAGCAGTACTTC. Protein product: CASSQVTQGRGEQYF.

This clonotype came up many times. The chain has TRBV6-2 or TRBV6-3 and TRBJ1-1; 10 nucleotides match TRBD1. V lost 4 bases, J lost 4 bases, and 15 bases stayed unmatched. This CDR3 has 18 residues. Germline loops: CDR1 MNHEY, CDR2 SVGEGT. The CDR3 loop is CASSSLRQGASRSTEAFF. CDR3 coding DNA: TGTGCCAGCAGTTCCCTAAGACAGGGGGCCTCCCGGAGCACTGAAGCTTTCTTT.